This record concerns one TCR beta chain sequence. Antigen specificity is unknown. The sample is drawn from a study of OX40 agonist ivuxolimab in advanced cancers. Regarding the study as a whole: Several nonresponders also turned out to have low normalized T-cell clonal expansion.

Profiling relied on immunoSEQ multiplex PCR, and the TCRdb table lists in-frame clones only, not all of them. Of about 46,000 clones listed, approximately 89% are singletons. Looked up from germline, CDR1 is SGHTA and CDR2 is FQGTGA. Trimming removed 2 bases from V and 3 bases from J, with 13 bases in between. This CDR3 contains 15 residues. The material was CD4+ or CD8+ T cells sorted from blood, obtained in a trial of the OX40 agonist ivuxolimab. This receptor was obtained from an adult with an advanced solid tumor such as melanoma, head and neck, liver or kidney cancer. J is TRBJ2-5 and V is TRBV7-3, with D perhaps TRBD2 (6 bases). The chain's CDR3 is CASSLWGGPEETQYF. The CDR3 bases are TGTGCCAGCAGCTTATGGGGAGGACCCGAAGAGACCCAGTACTTC.